The sequence of this T cell receptor beta chain was determined in a study of CD8 T cells in ankylosing spondylitis. Broader study findings: It was reported that disease-linked clones were significantly enriched in matched ankylosing spondylitis synovial fluid. The authors found the disease-linked clones to be CD8+ and relatively rare in peripheral blood.

At least ten counts were recorded for this clonotype. Antigen: not known. Preparation of TCR beta libraries was done by quantitative 5'-RACE with molecular barcodes. TCRdb reanalysed the 5' RACE reads using MiXCR and keeps one entry per CDR3 protein. The data contain about 39,000 distinct CDR3 sequences, about 3% of them singletons. Germline lookup yields CDR1 SGDLS and CDR2 YYNGEE. J was trimmed by 2 bases and V by 2 bases; bases with no gene match: 1. The CDR3 runs 15 residues. This clonotype was obtained from a male donor with ankylosing spondylitis or in good health (not recorded which). The chain carries TRBV9 and TRBJ2-1; 10 nucleotides line up with TRBD2. Specimen: blood, either unsorted or a sorted T cell fraction (not recorded which). Here the CDR3 reads CASSVSGGPYNEQFF. DNA for the CDR3: TGTGCCAGCAGCGTTAGCGGGGGGCCCTACAATGAGCAGTTCTTC.